This TCR beta chain was found in a study of shared T cell receptors in the human thymus. Assay: immunoSEQ multiplex PCR; the TCRdb copy retains only in-frame clones and omits some. The table includes 600,000 to 900,000 clones, over 75% detected once. The CDR3 has 16 residues. Looked up from germline, CDR1 is MGHRA and CDR2 is YSYEKL. V dropped 2 bases and J dropped 0 bases, with 13 bases sitting between them. Separately, the same data were catalogued under a study of human thymus T cells. Per that study: Resections obtained during corrective heart surgery supplied the thymus tissue.

This clonotype originated in a girl under three years old with a congenital heart defect. The rearrangement links TRBV4-1 to TRBJ2-5, with D tentatively TRBD2 (5 bases). Input material: thymocytes. CDR3 residues: CASSQRLPGNQETQYF. The CDR3 nucleotides read TGCGCCAGCAGCCAAAGACTTCCGGGGAACCAAGAGACCCAGTACTTC.